The clone carrying this T cell receptor (beta chain) was seen more than once but under ten times. Its target is unknown. This record belongs to a study of beta chain features in type 1 diabetes. Points from the study as a whole: Type 1 diabetes patients had moderately but significantly shorter TCRB CDR3s in all four CD4+ subsets. HLA influence on TCRB rearrangement stayed unresolved here.

The isolated RNA, all of it, was reverse transcribed, so expressed TCRB transcripts were what got sequenced. Sequenced by immunoSEQ multiplex PCR; TCRdb stores in-frame clones only, minus some. The sample has roughly 220,000 clones; 16% are singletons. CDR1 SNHLY and CDR2 FYNNEI come from the germline V gene. The V gene lost 4 bases and the J gene lost 2 bases, with 8 bases spanning the gap. There are 13 residues in the CDR3. This receptor was identified in a man aged 25 to 45 with type 1 diabetes. The genes are TRBV2 and TRBJ1-2; TRBD1 might be the D (6 bases). What was sequenced was naive CD4+ T cells from blood. This CDR3 reads CASSVTGNYGYTF. The CDR3 DNA reads as TGTGCCAGCAGTGTTACAGGGAACTATGGCTACACCTTC.